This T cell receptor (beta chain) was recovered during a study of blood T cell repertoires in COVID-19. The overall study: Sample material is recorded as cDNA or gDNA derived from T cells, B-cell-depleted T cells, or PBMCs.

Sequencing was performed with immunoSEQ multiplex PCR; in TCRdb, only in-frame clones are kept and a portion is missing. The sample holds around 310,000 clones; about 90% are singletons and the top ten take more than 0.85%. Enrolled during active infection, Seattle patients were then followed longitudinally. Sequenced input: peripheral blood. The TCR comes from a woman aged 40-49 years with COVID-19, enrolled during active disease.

The CDR3, as DNA: TGTGCCTGGATGGATCCTCAAAGGGGGCGGTCCTCTGGAAACACCATATATTTT. It encodes CAWMDPQRGRSSGNTIYF. The chain couples TRBV30 to TRBJ1-3, with TRBD1 identical over 7 bases. In germline, CDR1 is GTSNPN, CDR2 SVGIG (reference sequence). V lost 4 bases and J lost 0; bases outside the gene matches: 15. The CDR3 length is 18 residues.